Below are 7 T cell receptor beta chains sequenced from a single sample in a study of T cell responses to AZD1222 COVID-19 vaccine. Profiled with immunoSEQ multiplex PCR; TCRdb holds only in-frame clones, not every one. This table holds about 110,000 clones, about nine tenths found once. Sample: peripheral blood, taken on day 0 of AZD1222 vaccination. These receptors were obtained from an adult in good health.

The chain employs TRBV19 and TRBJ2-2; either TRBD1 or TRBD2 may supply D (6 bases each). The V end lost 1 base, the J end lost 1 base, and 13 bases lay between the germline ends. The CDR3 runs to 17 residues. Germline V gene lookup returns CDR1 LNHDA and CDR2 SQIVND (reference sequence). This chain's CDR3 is CASSIGPRGGNTGELFF. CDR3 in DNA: TGTGCCAGTAGTATAGGTCCCAGGGGAGGGAACACCGGGGAGCTGTTTTTT.

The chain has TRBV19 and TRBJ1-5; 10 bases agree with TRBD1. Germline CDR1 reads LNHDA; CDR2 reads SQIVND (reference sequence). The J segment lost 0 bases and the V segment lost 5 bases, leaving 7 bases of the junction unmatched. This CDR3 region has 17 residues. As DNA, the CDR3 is TGTGCCAGTAGTGCCGGGGACAGGGGTCTTAGCAATCAGCCCCAGCATTTT. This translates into CASSAGDRGLSNQPQHF.

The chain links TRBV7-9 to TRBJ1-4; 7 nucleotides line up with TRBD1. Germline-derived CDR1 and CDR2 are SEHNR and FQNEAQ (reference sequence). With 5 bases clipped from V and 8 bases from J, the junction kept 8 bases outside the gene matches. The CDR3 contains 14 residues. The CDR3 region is CASSNQGGREKLFF. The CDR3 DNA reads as TGTGCCAGCAGCAATCAGGGGGGACGGGAAAAACTGTTTTTT.

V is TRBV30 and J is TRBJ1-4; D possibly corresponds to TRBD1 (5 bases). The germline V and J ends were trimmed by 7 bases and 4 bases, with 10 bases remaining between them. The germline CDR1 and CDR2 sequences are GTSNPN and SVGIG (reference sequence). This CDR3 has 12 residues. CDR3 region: CAFRGHNEKLFF. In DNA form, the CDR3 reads TGTGCCTTCCGGGGCCATAATGAAAAACTGTTTTTT. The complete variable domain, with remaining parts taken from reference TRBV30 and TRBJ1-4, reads SQTIHQWPATLVQPVGSPLSLECTVEGTSNPNLYWYRQAAGRGLQLLFYSVGIGQISSEVPQNLSASRPQDRQFILSSKKLLLSDSGFYLCAFRGHNEKLFFGSGTQLSVL.

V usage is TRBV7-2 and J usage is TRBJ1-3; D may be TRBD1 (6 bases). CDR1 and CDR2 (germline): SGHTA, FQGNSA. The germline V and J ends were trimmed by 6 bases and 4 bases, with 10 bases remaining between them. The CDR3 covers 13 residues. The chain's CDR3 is CASRGHEGNTIYF. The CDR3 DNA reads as TGTGCCAGCAGGGGACATGAAGGAAACACCATATATTTT.

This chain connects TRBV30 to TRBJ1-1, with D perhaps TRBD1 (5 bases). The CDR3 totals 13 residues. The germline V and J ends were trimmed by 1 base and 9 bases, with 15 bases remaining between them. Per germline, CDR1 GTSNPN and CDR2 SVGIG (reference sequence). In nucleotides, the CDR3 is TGTGCCTGGAGTGGCGGCGGGGGGTCGAAAGCTTTCTTT. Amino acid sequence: CAWSGGGGSKAFF.

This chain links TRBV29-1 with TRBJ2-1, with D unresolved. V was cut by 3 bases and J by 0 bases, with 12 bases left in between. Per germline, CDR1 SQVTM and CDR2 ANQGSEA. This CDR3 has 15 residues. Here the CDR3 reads CSVEPGLLSYNEQFF. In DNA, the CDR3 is TGCAGCGTTGAGCCTGGGCTTCTCTCCTACAATGAGCAGTTCTTC.